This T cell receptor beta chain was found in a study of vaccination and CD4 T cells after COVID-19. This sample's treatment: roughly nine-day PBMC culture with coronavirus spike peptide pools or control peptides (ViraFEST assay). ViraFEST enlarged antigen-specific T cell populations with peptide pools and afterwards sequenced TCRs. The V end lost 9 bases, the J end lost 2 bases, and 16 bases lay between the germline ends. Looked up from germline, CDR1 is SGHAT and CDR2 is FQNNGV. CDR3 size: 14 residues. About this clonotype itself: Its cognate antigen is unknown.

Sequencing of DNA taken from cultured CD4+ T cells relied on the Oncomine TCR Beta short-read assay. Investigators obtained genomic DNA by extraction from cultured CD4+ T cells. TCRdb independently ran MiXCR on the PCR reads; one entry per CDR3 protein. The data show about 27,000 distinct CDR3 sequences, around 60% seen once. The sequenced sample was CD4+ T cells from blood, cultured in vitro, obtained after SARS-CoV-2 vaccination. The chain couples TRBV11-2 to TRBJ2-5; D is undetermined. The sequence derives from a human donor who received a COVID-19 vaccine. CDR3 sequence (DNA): TGTGCCAGTGGTGGCCGGAGAGTTCAAGAGACCCAGTACTTC. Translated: CASGGRRVQETQYF.